The next 20 T cell receptor beta chains were all read from a single sample in a study of cytomegalovirus exposure and HLA in healthy donors. The study ran its PCR with 60 Vbeta and 13 Jbeta primers. The method was immunoSEQ multiplex PCR; TCRdb's version includes in-frame clones alone and lacks a portion of them. The sample includes under 150,000 clones, roughly four fifths of them seen just once. Sequenced input: PBMCs. The receptors were gathered from a boy aged 5 to 17 in good health and CMV-seronegative.

The J gene is TRBJ2-7, the V gene TRBV29-1; 9 nucleotides line up with TRBD1. CDR3 size: 14 residues. Losses at the gene ends were 5 bases for V and 4 bases for J; bases not matched to a gene: 9. The germline gives CDR1 SQVTM, CDR2 ANQGSEA. In DNA form, the CDR3 reads TGCAGCGTTTTAACCGGGACAGGGTTGTACGAGCAGTACTTC. Encoded protein: CSVLTGTGLYEQYF.

This chain joins TRBV9 and TRBJ2-1; tentative D call: TRBD2 (5 bases). The CDR3 is 17 amino acids. Looked up from germline, CDR1 is SGDLS and CDR2 is YYNGEE. Deletions cut 0 bases from V and 6 bases from J, with 19 bases between. The CDR3: CASSVGARIGVANEQFF. CDR3 coding DNA: TGTGCCAGCAGCGTAGGAGCAAGAATCGGGGTGGCCAATGAGCAGTTCTTC.

The V and J genes are TRBV7-9 and TRBJ2-6; tentative D call: TRBD2 (5 bases). The length of the CDR3 is 15 residues. Trimming stripped 1 base from V and 2 bases from J, with 6 bases between. Germline loops: CDR1 SEHNR, CDR2 FQNEAQ (reference sequence). The CDR3 spells CASSLVGTGANVLTF. For the CDR3, the DNA is TGTGCCAGCAGCTTAGTCGGGACTGGGGCCAACGTCCTGACTTTC.

V gene TRBV29-1 combines with J gene TRBJ2-7, with 8 bases fitting TRBD2. CDR1 and CDR2 (germline): SQVTM, ANQGSEA. This CDR3 region has 14 residues. V shed 6 bases, J shed 3 bases, and the junction held 10 bases outside the gene matches. CDR3 region: CSVERSGEGYEQYF. The DNA of the CDR3 is TGCAGCGTAGAACGTAGCGGGGAAGGCTACGAGCAGTACTTC.

The chain has TRBV7-6 and TRBJ1-2; D unresolved. The CDR3 is made up of 14 amino acids. Germline-derived CDR1 and CDR2 are SGHVS and FNYEAQ. V lost 0 bases and J lost 3, with 8 bases in between. The CDR3: CASSLAGGDYGYTF. In DNA form, the CDR3 reads TGTGCCAGCAGCTTAGCGGGCGGGGACTATGGCTACACCTTC.

This chain uses TRBV4-3 with TRBJ2-1; weak D call: TRBD2 (6 bases). This CDR3 contains 17 residues. Trimming pared 3 bases from V and 6 bases from J, leaving 21 bases between. The germline V gene encodes CDR1 LGHNA and CDR2 YSLEER. CDR3 nucleotides: TGCGCCAGCAGCCAGTATACCGGGAGCACGGGACGCAATGAGCAGTTCTTC. As protein: CASSQYTGSTGRNEQFF.

This rearrangement joins TRBV11-3 to TRBJ1-2; 7 bases map to TRBD1. The J segment lost 5 bases and the V segment lost 5 bases, leaving 5 bases of the junction unmatched. The length of the CDR3 is 13 residues. Germline lookup yields CDR1 SGHNT and CDR2 YENEEA. For the CDR3, the DNA is TGTGCCAGCAGCCACTACAGGGGTTATGGCTACACCTTC. Translating gives CASSHYRGYGYTF.

The V gene is TRBV13, the J gene TRBJ1-1; the D gene is possibly TRBD1 (6 bases). The germline gives CDR1 PRHDT, CDR2 FYEKMQ (reference sequence). The CDR3 contains 13 residues. The V gene lost 4 bases and the J gene lost 11 bases, with 17 bases spanning the gap. In DNA form, the CDR3 reads TGTGCCAGCAGCTCGACTGGGGGCCTACCTGCTTTCTTT. This codes for CASSSTGGLPAFF.

The chain recombines TRBV6-6 with TRBJ2-2, with 9 bases lining up with TRBD1. Germline CDR1 is MNHNY and CDR2 is SVGAGI (reference sequence). The CDR3 is made up of 15 amino acids. V was clipped by 6 bases and J by 5 bases; unmatched bases: 7. The CDR3 loop reads CASRGWTGVTGELFF. The CDR3 DNA reads as TGTGCCAGCAGGGGATGGACAGGGGTAACCGGGGAGCTGTTTTTT.

In this sample, this clone turned up a few times. The rearrangement joins TRBV6-7 to TRBJ1-2; the match to TRBD1 covers 7 bases. TRBV6-7 is flagged as an ORF with uncertain function. V lost 6 bases, J lost 7 bases, and 8 bases stayed unmatched. The CDR3 totals 13 residues. CDR3 amino acids: CASRYADRVGYTF. CDR3 bases: TGTGCCAGCAGATACGCCGACAGGGTTGGCTACACCTTC.

The J gene is TRBJ2-1, the V gene TRBV27; 10 bases align to TRBD1. V lost 6 bases, J lost 4 bases, and 6 bases stayed unmatched. This CDR3 comprises 15 residues. Germline CDR1 and CDR2: MNHEY and SMNVEV (reference sequence). CDR3 in DNA: TGTGCCAGCAGGGCGACAGGGGGCGGATACAATGAGCAGTTCTTC. This codes for CASRATGGGYNEQFF.

The rearrangement links TRBV5-3 to TRBJ1-5, with no clear D. TRBV5-3 is an ORF for which the function is uncertain. This CDR3 is built from 16 residues. The V and J ends lost 0 bases and 3 bases respectively, with 13 bases between them. The CDR3 bases are TGTGCCAGAAGCTTGGATCGGCCAGGTTTCAATCAGCCCCAGCATTTT. It is translated as CARSLDRPGFNQPQHF.

The chain carries TRBV4-3 and TRBJ2-1, with D uncertain. Germline CDR1 and CDR2: LGHNA and YSLEER. The CDR3 is made up of 15 amino acids. V lost 4 bases to trimming and J lost 6 bases, with 16 bases between them. The CDR3 loop is CASSPWVAVGNEQFF. The CDR3, as DNA: TGCGCCAGCAGCCCGTGGGTAGCAGTTGGCAATGAGCAGTTCTTC.

This chain joins TRBV6-1 and TRBJ2-1; 14 bases align to TRBD2. The V segment lost 4 bases and the J segment 6 bases; nucleotides outside the gene matches: 2. The CDR3 has 15 amino acids. Germline CDR1 and CDR2: MNHNS and SASEGT. The chain's CDR3 is CASSGTSGRPNEQFF. The CDR3 coding sequence is TGTGCCAGCAGTGGGACTAGCGGGAGGCCCAATGAGCAGTTCTTC.

CDR3 protein: CASSIYGEGYTEAFF. The CDR3 nucleotides read TGTGCCAGTAGTATATACGGGGAAGGGTACACTGAAGCTTTCTTT. The chain recombines TRBV19 with TRBJ1-1, with unresolved D. The CDR3 extends over 15 amino acids. V dropped 2 bases and J dropped 3 bases, with 13 bases sitting between them. The germline V gene has CDR1 LNHDA and CDR2 SQIVND (reference sequence).

The chain couples TRBV6-6 to TRBJ2-7; D unclear. Trimming removed 6 bases from V and 3 bases from J, with 12 bases in between. From germline, CDR1 is MNHNY and CDR2 SVGAGI (reference sequence). The CDR3 has 13 amino acids. In DNA, the CDR3 is TGTGCCAGCAGACAGTCTTCCCTCTACGAGCAGTACTTC. It is translated as CASRQSSLYEQYF.

This clone was observed a single time. The J gene is TRBJ1-2, the V gene TRBV29-1; 7 bases fit TRBD1. From germline, CDR1 is SQVTM and CDR2 ANQGSEA. The CDR3 is 14 residues long. J lost 0 bases, V lost 5 bases, and 6 bases had no gene match. The CDR3 loop is CSVRGTVTNYGYTF. CDR3 bases: TGCAGCGTTAGAGGGACAGTTACTAACTATGGCTACACCTTC.

J is TRBJ2-1 and V is TRBV7-6; 8 bases are shared with TRBD2. Trimming cost V 7 bases and J 8 bases; bases outside gene matches: 13. The CDR3 is 15 residues long. Germline V gene lookup returns CDR1 SGHVS and CDR2 FNYEAQ. The chain's CDR3 is CASNPGTRGVDEQFF. In nucleotides, the CDR3 is TGTGCCAGCAACCCGGGGACTAGAGGAGTCGATGAGCAGTTCTTC.

The chain couples TRBV5-4 to TRBJ2-1, with a weak D call TRBD2 (5 bases). The CDR3 consists of 14 residues. Trimming left V 4 bases short and J 5 bases short, with 13 bases between. Germline values: CDR1 SGHNT, CDR2 YYREEE (reference sequence). The chain's CDR3 is CASSPTGLNNEQFF. The CDR3 coding sequence is TGTGCCAGCAGCCCGACTGGACTTAACAATGAGCAGTTCTTC.

This sequence joins TRBV6-5 and TRBJ2-3, with D possibly matching TRBD1 (7 bases). Germline CDR1 reads MNHEY; CDR2 reads SVGAGI. This CDR3 is 15 amino acids long. Trimming cost V 2 bases and J 4 bases, with 13 bases left between them. In DNA, the CDR3 is TGTGCCAGCAGTTACACCCAGGGGGGTTCAGATACGCAGTATTTT. This encodes CASSYTQGGSDTQYF.